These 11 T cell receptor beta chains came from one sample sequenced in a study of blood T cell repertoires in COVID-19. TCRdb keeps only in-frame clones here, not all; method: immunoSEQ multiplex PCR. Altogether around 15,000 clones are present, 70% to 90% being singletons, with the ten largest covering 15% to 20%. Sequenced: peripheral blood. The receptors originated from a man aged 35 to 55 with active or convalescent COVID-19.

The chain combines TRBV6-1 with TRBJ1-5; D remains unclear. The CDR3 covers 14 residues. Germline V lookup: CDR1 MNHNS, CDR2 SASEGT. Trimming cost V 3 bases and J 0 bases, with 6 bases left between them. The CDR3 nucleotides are TGTGCCAGCAGTGACAGTTATAGCAATCAGCCCCAGCATTTT. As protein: CASSDSYSNQPQHF.

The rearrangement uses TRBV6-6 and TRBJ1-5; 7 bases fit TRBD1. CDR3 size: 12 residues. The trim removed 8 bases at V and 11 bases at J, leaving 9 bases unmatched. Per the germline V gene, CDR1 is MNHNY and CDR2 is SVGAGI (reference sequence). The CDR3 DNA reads TGTGCCAGCCGACAGGGACCGGTGTCCCAGCATTTT. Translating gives CASRQGPVSQHF.

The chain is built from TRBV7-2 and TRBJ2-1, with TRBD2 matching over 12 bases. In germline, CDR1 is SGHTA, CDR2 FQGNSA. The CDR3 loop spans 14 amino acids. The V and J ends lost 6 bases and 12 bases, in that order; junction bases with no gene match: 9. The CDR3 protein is CASSPGLAGLRQFF. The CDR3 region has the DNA TGTGCCAGCAGTCCAGGACTAGCGGGGCTAAGGCAGTTCTTC.

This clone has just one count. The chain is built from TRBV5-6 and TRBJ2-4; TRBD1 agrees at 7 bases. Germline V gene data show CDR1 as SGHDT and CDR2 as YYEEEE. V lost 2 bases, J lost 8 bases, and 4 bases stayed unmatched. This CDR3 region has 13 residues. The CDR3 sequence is CASSLAGGHIQYF. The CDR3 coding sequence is TGTGCCAGCAGCTTAGCAGGGGGACACATTCAGTACTTC.

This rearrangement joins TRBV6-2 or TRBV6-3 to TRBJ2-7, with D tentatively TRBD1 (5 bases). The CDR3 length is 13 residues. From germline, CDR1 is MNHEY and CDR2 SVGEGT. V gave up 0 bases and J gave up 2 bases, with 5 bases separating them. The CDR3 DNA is TGTGCCAGCAGTTACTCGGACACCTACGAGCAGTACTTC. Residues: CASSYSDTYEQYF.

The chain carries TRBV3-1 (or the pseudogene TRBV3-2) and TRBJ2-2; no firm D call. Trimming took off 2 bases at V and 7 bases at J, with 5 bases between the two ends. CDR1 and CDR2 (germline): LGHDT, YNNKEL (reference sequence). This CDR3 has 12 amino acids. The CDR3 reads CASSQTNGELFF. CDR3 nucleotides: TGTGCCAGCAGCCAAACTAACGGGGAGCTGTTTTTT.

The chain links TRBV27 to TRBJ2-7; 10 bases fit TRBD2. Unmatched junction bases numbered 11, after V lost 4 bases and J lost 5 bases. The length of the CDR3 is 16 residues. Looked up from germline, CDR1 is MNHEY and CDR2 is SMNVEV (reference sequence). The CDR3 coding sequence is TGTGCCAGCAGTTGGGCTCTAGCGGGGGCCGGGGACGAGCAGTACTTC. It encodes CASSWALAGAGDEQYF.

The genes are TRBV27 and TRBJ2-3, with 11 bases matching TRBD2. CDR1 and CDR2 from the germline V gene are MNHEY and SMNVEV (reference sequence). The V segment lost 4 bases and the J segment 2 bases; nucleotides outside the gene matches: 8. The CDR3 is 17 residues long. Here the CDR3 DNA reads TGTGCCAGCAGTTCATTAGCGGGGGGGCCCCCCACAGATACGCAGTATTTT. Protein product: CASSSLAGGPPTDTQYF.

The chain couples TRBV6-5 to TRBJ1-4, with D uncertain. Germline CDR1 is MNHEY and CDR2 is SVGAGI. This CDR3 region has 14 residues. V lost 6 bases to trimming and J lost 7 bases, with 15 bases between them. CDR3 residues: CASSPSGPGEKLFF. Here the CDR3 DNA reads TGTGCCAGCAGCCCCTCGGGTCCCGGTGAAAAACTGTTTTTT.

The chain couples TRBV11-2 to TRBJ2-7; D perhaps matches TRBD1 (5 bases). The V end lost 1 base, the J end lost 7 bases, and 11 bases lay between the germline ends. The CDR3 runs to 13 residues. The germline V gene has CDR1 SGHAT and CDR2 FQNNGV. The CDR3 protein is CASSLGQGWEQYF. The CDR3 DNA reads TGTGCCAGCAGCTTAGGCCAGGGATGGGAGCAGTACTTC.

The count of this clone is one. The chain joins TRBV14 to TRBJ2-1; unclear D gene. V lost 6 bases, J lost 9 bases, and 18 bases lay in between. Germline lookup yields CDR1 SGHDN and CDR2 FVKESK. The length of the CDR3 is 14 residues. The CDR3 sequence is CASSQVFTRGEQFF. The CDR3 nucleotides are TGTGCCAGCAGTCAGGTCTTCACCCGTGGTGAGCAGTTCTTC.